One and the same sample provided the 8 T cell receptor beta chains below, sequenced in a study of T cell responses to AZD1222 COVID-19 vaccine. Sequencing was performed with immunoSEQ multiplex PCR; in TCRdb, only in-frame clones are kept and a portion is missing. The data hold tens of thousands of clones, with nearly 90% observed a single time. Sequenced material: peripheral blood, taken on day 0 of AZD1222 vaccination. These TCRs come from an adult in good health.

The gene calls are TRBV25-1 and TRBJ2-1; TRBD1 aligns across 9 bases. V shed 7 bases, J shed 9 bases, and the junction held 10 bases outside the gene matches. Germline V lookup: CDR1 MGHDK, CDR2 SYGVNS. The CDR3 has 14 residues. This CDR3 reads CASTTDRGLSEQFF. In DNA form, the CDR3 reads TGTGCCAGCACCACGGACAGGGGACTCAGTGAGCAGTTCTTC.

This sequence joins TRBV24-1 and TRBJ2-5, with 9 bases matching TRBD1. Per germline, CDR1 KGHDR and CDR2 SFDVKD. This CDR3 spans 16 amino acids. The J segment lost 3 bases and the V segment lost 7 bases, leaving 11 bases of the junction unmatched. This CDR3 is CATSESGQGLEETQYF. The CDR3 nucleotides are TGTGCCACCAGCGAATCTGGACAGGGGCTTGAAGAGACCCAGTACTTC.

The chain carries TRBV18 and TRBJ2-2; no reliable D call. Trimming left V 0 bases short and J 0 bases short, with 11 bases between. Germline CDR1 KGHSH, CDR2 LQKENI. CDR3 length: 17 amino acids. The CDR3 DNA follows: TGTGCCAGCTCACCACCCAACAGTCTCGCGAACACCGGGGAGCTGTTTTTT. Translation: CASSPPNSLANTGELFF.

The CDR3 region has the DNA TGTGCCAGCAGTCCGCCGACAGATTCACCCCTCCACTTT. This gives the protein CASSPPTDSPLHF. The chain uses TRBV28 and TRBJ1-6; D may be TRBD1 (5 bases). Trimming removed 5 bases from V and 8 bases from J, with 10 bases in between. This CDR3 comprises 13 residues. Germline V gene data show CDR1 as MDHEN and CDR2 as SYDVKM. The full variable domain, in which reference TRBV28 and TRBJ1-6 provide the parts outside the CDR3, is DVKVTQSSRYLVKRTGEKVFLECVQDMDHENMFWYRQDPGLGLRLIYFSYDVKMKEKGDIPEGYSVSREKKERFSLILESASTNQTSMYLCASSPPTDSPLHFGNGTRLTVT.

The J gene is TRBJ2-3, the V gene TRBV7-3; 10 positions match TRBD2. Trimming took 1 base from V and 4 from J; bases not matched to a gene: 2. Germline lookup yields CDR1 SGHTA and CDR2 FQGTGA. The CDR3 length is 15 residues. The CDR3 DNA sequence: TGTGCCAGCAGCTTAATAGCGGGGGGAGCAGATACGCAGTATTTT. This codes for CASSLIAGGADTQYF.

The chain couples TRBV19 to TRBJ2-7; a possible D gene is TRBD1 (6 bases). The length of the CDR3 is 15 residues. CDR1 is LNHDA and CDR2 is SQIVND in the germline V gene (reference sequence). V was trimmed by 6 bases and J by 3 bases, leaving 18 bases between them. CDR3: CASSRSGAWVYEQYF. As DNA, the CDR3 is TGTGCCAGTAGCCGATCAGGGGCTTGGGTCTACGAGCAGTACTTC.

The chain carries TRBV11-2 and TRBJ2-1; TRBD2 aligns across 10 bases. Unmatched junction bases numbered 6, after V lost 1 base and J lost 0 bases. CDR1 and CDR2 from the germline V gene are SGHAT and FQNNGV. This CDR3 spans 18 amino acids. The CDR3 nucleotides are TGTGCCAGCAGCTTAGTCGTTAGCGGGGGGCGCTCCTACAATGAGCAGTTCTTC. It is translated as CASSLVVSGGRSYNEQFF.

The V gene is TRBV12-3 or TRBV12-4, the J gene TRBJ1-5; D perhaps matches TRBD1 (5 bases). The CDR3 spans 13 residues. The V end lost 7 bases, the J end lost 10 bases, and 17 bases lay between the germline ends. CDR3 amino acids: CASKAGPEVPQHF. The CDR3 DNA reads as TGTGCCAGCAAAGCAGGGCCCGAAGTTCCCCAGCATTTT.